The sequence of this TCR beta chain was determined in a study of cytomegalovirus exposure and HLA in healthy donors. Overall study findings and caveats: Within the data, a cluster of highly shared sequence variants was likely a sequencing artifact.

Researchers ran the PCR with 60 Vbeta and 13 Jbeta primers. TCRdb's copy holds only in-frame clones and misses some; the assay was immunoSEQ multiplex PCR. Of 150,000 to 200,000 clones in the sample, 70% to 90% were seen once. Regarding this clone: Its antigen remains unknown.

V was cut by 0 bases and J by 8 bases, with 13 bases left in between. Germline V CDR1 and CDR2: SEHNR, FQNEAQ (reference sequence). This CDR3 has 15 residues. Donors sampled were nominally healthy, though unrecorded immune exposures were likely. Material for sequencing was PBMCs. The chain is built from TRBV7-9 and TRBJ1-4; no reliable D call. The origin of this receptor is a woman between 45 and 60 years old in good health and CMV-seronegative. The CDR3 is CASSLAQSSGEKLFF. DNA of the CDR3: TGTGCCAGCAGCTTAGCGCAATCTTCCGGGGAAAAACTGTTTTTT. The full variable domain, completed using reference TRBV7-9 and TRBJ1-4, is DTGVSQNPRHKITKRGQNVTFRCDPISEHNRLYWYRQTLGQGPEFLTYFQNEAQLEKSRLLSDRFSAERPKGSFSTLEIQRTEQGDSAMYLCASSLAQSSGEKLFFGSGTQLSVL.